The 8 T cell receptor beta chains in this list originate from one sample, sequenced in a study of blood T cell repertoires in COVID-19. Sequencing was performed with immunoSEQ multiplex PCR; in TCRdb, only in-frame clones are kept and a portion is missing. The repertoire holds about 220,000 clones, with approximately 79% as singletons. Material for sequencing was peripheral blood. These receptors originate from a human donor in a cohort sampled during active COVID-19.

The CDR3 is CASSKTGPPYEQYF. The CDR3 DNA reads TGTGCCAGCAGTAAGACAGGGCCACCCTACGAGCAGTACTTC. The chain recombines TRBV6-5 with TRBJ2-7; 7 bases align to TRBD1. Germline V gene sequence: CDR1 MNHEY, CDR2 SVGAGI. V was pared by 5 bases and J by 2 bases, with 6 bases of the junction left unmatched. The CDR3 contains 14 residues.

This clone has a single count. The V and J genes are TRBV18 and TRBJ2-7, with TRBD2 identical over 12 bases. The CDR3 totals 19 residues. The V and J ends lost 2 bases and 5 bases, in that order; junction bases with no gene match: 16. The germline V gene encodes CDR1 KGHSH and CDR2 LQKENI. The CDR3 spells CASSPRGVSTSGRGNEQYF. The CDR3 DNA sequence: TGTGCCAGCTCACCAAGGGGAGTTTCGACTAGCGGGAGAGGCAACGAGCAGTACTTC.

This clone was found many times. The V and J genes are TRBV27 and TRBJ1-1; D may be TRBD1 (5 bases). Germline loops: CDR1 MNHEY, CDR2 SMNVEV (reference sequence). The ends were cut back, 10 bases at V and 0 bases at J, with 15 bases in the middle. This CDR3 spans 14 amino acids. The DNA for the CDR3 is TGTGCCACCCCGGGGGGTGACATGAACACTGAAGCTTTCTTT. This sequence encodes CATPGGDMNTEAFF.

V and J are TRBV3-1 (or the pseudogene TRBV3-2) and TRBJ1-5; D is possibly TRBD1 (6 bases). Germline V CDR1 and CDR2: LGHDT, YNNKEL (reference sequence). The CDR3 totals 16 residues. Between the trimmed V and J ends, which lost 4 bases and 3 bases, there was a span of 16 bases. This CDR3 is CASSLSGGLVNQPQHF. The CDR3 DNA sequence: TGTGCCAGCAGCCTATCGGGGGGCCTCGTCAATCAGCCCCAGCATTTT.

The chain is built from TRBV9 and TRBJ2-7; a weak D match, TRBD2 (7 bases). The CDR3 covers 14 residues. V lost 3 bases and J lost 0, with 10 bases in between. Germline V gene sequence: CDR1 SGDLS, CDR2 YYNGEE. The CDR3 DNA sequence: TGTGCCAGCAGCGCCGGGGGGCTCTCCTACGAGCAGTACTTC. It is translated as CASSAGGLSYEQYF. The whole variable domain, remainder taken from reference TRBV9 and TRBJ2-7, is DSGVTQTPKHLITATGQRVTLRCSPRSGDLSVYWYQQSLDQGLQFLIQYYNGEERAKGNILERFSAQQFPDLHSELNLSSLELGDSALYFCASSAGGLSYEQYFGPGTRLTVT.

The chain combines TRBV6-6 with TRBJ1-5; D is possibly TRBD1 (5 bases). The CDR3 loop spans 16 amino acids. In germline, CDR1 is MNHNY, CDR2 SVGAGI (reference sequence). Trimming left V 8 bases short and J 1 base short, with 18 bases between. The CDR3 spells CASHTVQGRSNQPQHF. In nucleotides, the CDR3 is TGTGCCAGCCATACCGTTCAGGGTCGCAGCAATCAGCCCCAGCATTTT.

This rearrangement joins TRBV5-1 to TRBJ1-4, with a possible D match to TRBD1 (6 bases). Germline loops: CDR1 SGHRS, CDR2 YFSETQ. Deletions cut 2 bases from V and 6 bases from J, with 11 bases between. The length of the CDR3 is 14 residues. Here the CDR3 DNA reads TGCGCCAGCAGCTTAGGGCAGGGGCATGAAAAACTGTTTTTT. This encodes CASSLGQGHEKLFF.

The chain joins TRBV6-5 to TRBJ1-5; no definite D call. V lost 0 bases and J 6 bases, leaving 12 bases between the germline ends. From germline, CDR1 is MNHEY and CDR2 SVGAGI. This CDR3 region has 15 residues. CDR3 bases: TGTGCCAGCAGTTACTCAGGAGGGAAGGGTCAGCCCCAGCATTTT. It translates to CASSYSGGKGQPQHF.